Shown below are 7 T cell receptor beta chains from a single sample sequenced in a study of blood T cell repertoires in COVID-19. Sequenced by immunoSEQ multiplex PCR; TCRdb stores in-frame clones only, minus some. The data contain about 190,000 clones, around 80% of them seen just once; the ten biggest clones take up about 2.8%. Sample: peripheral blood. Every receptor here comes from an elderly woman with active or convalescent COVID-19.

This clone has only a few counts. The rearrangement uses TRBV28 and TRBJ2-2; D is possibly TRBD2 (5 bases). The CDR3 is 14 amino acids. The germline V and J ends were trimmed by 7 bases and 3 bases, with 12 bases remaining between them. CDR1 and CDR2 from the germline V gene are MDHEN and SYDVKM. The CDR3 loop reads CASTRTLYTGELFF. The CDR3, as DNA: TGTGCCAGCACACGGACTTTATACACCGGGGAGCTGTTTTTT. The full variable domain, with the rest looked up from reference TRBV28 and TRBJ2-2, is DVKVTQSSRYLVKRTGEKVFLECVQDMDHENMFWYRQDPGLGLRLIYFSYDVKMKEKGDIPEGYSVSREKKERFSLILESASTNQTSMYLCASTRTLYTGELFFGEGSRLTVL.

This chain joins TRBV3-1 (or the pseudogene TRBV3-2) and TRBJ1-1; TRBD1 matches at 7 bases. The CDR3 has 14 residues. The V segment lost 1 base and the J segment 4 bases; nucleotides outside the gene matches: 3. Germline V gene sequence: CDR1 LGHDT, CDR2 YNNKEL (reference sequence). The CDR3 DNA sequence: TGTGCCAGCAGCCAAGCCCAGGGGGGCACTGAAGCTTTCTTT. Translated, it gives CASSQAQGGTEAFF.

This chain joins TRBV2 and TRBJ2-7; D is perhaps TRBD2 (6 bases). The CDR3 has 14 residues. Germline CDR1 reads SNHLY; CDR2 reads FYNNEI. Trimming stripped 6 bases from V and 0 bases from J, with 12 bases between. CDR3 coding DNA: TGTGCCAGCAGAGCTAGCGATAACTCCTACGAGCAGTACTTC. This codes for CASRASDNSYEQYF.

V is TRBV7-6 and J is TRBJ1-2; D gene unclear. Germline CDR1 reads SGHVS; CDR2 reads FNYEAQ. This CDR3 has 11 residues. Trimming removed 1 base from V and 13 bases from J, with 10 bases in between. This CDR3 is CASSLGLLTTF. In DNA form, the CDR3 reads TGTGCCAGCAGCTTAGGACTTCTAACCACCTTC.

This chain links TRBV9 with TRBJ1-2; unclear D gene. Germline CDR1 reads SGDLS; CDR2 reads YYNGEE. CDR3 size: 12 residues. The V end was cut by 0 bases, the J end by 7 bases, with 7 bases between. The CDR3 bases are TGTGCCAGCAGCGTAGGTGGCTCTGGCTACACCTTC. This sequence encodes CASSVGGSGYTF.

This clone appeared a few times. The J gene is TRBJ2-2, the V gene TRBV28; weak D call: TRBD1 (6 bases). The CDR3 has 15 amino acids. Trimming removed 4 bases from V and 1 base from J, with 10 bases in between. The germline gives CDR1 MDHEN, CDR2 SYDVKM. The CDR3 region is CASSSPQGNTGELFF. CDR3 in DNA: TGTGCCAGCAGTTCCCCACAGGGGAACACCGGGGAGCTGTTTTTT.

V gene TRBV29-1 combines with J gene TRBJ2-5; D possibly corresponds to TRBD2 (7 bases). Germline CDR1 and CDR2: SQVTM and ANQGSEA. The V end was cut by 3 bases, the J end by 5 bases, with 16 bases between. CDR3 length: 14 amino acids. DNA for the CDR3: TGCAGCGTTGATGGTCCTAAGGGGGGGGAGACCCAGTACTTC. The encoded protein is CSVDGPKGGETQYF.